The source of this T cell receptor beta chain is a study of cytomegalovirus exposure and HLA in healthy donors (dated by TCRdb to between 2016 and 2019). Looking at the study overall: In an earlier analysis of under 600 of the donors, 250 to 350 Gb of sequence data and approximately 100 million unique TCR beta sequences from about 190 million T cells were reported. Every discovery cohort repertoire had been produced on one sequencing platform. Besides the first cohort of hundreds of subjects, a separate validation cohort made up of some 110 different subjects was used. The number of donors typed differed by locus, with roughly 629-640 for A, B, C, DRB1 and DQB1, 522 for DQA1, 606 for DPA1, and around 450 for DPB1. The T cell repertoires of several hundred subjects were profiled by immunosequencing and related to cytomegalovirus serostatus. In a later genetic analysis, genome-wide SNP genotypes for about three fifths of the roughly 670 donors were used, and that subset was treated as a discovery cohort. Alongside the repertoire data, information on donor age, sex, ethnicity and CMV serostatus was compiled. In a later analysis, previously published TCR beta repertoires from 550 to 700 donors were re-analyzed and high-resolution HLA genotyping was added so that TCR occurrence patterns could be studied. The later analysis used no new phenotypic data to find candidate immune exposures, relying instead on TCR beta sequences and their occurrence across donors. In an earlier analysis of 587 of the donors, high-throughput TCR beta sequencing was used to judge whether each TCR beta V gene segment behaved as functional or pseudogenic. Because of strong linkage in the cohort, roughly five DR-DQ haplotypes were treated as single units for association and clustering. Of the 350 to 450 genotyped donors, 81% were placed in the genetic ancestry cluster associated with self-reported Caucasian donors. Roughly 300 gigabases of sequencing data and 70 million to 95 million unique TCR sequences made up an early release that covered 640 HLA-typed donors. Across 300 to 400 genotyped donors of the cohort, an average of about 240,000 unique TCR beta nucleotide sequences per donor were sequenced, and around 20% of those sequences were non-productive. The study was designed to test whether signatures of past pathogen exposure could be identified by cataloging public T cell receptors. To predict cytomegalovirus infection status, the study brought together high-throughput TCR immunosequencing, statistical association of individual TCRs with disease status, and machine learning. Class I and class II HLA loci were covered by the typing at four-digit resolution. What the study reported, not specific to this receptor: Three of the identified cytomegalovirus-associated TCR beta chains were confirmed in vitro to be specific for cytomegalovirus antigens. Compared with the roughly 710-donor mean, donors in an Asian-associated ancestry cluster had fewer N-insertions in productive TCRs, according to a later genetic analysis. The presence/absence analyses assumed that sequencing depth was roughly uniform across donors, and that assumption may not be true. In a later analysis, the rate of TCR association differed among HLA loci, with DRB1 alleles having the most associated TCRs and HLA-C alleles having the fewest. A total of 150 to 200 TCR beta chains were listed by the study as associated with cytomegalovirus. A later analysis reported that several top co-occurrence clusters appeared linked to parvovirus B19, influenza, CMV and Epstein-Barr virus. Most TCR sequences were observed very rarely across donors, whereas some public TCRs were present in many individuals. Linkage disequilibrium might explain the correlated functional status among segregating V segments, but an unknown experimental factor could not be excluded. At a false discovery rate of 0.05, a later analysis linked approximately 18,000 TCR beta sequences to specific HLA alleles. This cohort had only TCR beta chains sequenced, and the lack of alpha or paired-chain data limited which features could be detected. Assigning TCR associations to individual alleles was difficult when HLA alleles, especially DR and DQ, strongly co-occurred. According to the authors, the approach could potentially be generalized to other disease states and immunological phenotypes. In a later analysis, most CMV-associated TCR beta chains were found to appear HLA-restricted, with HLA associations seemingly driven largely by CMV exposure. Because HLA typing was unavailable for some donors at each locus, only the typed subset was used in association tests. In both the original and validation cohorts, the classifier was reported to diagnose cytomegalovirus status with high specificity and sensitivity. A further reported finding was that TCR beta sequences accurately predicted the HLA-A and HLA-B alleles for most subjects in the first cohort. An earlier analysis of roughly 570 of the donors showed that most TCR beta V segments appeared in productive rearrangements either about 87% or about 30% of the time, which broadly matched IMGT annotations. In a later analysis, HLA-associated TCR beta chains were found to be more clonally expanded and to have lower generation probabilities than equally common non-associated chains. An association between a missense DCLRE1C variant and V-gene and J-gene trimming of TCR beta chains was found in a later genetic analysis and replicated in an independent cohort. CMV serostatus was the only immune exposure information available for the cohort. A cluster of highly shared sequence variants was judged likely to be a technical artifact of the sequencing pipeline. Because counts were too low, approximately 15 rarely observed V segments, including chromosome 9 orphons, were excluded from the earlier analysis of 587 of the donors.

To prepare the library, the immunoSEQ multiplex PCR assay was applied. A mixture of 60 forward primers for TCR Vbeta segments and 13 reverse primers for TCR Jbeta segments was used in the multiplex PCR. The CDR3 region of rearranged TCR beta genes was amplified from genomic DNA with a multiplex PCR assay. The amplified TCR beta libraries were sequenced on the Illumina HiSeq System as 87-base-pair reads. The original methods were these. A later analysis tallied around 82 million unique TCR beta chains across the 666 repertoires, and about 10 million of those chains were shared by two or more donors. Raw reads were error-corrected and collapsed into unique sequences by a nearest-neighbor algorithm in which closely related sequences were merged to remove PCR and sequencing errors. V, D and J gene segments were assigned by aligning CDR3 sequences to IMGT reference sequences. For a sequence to be retained, a match of at least six nucleotides to both a V gene segment and a J gene segment was required. Rearrangements were classified as productive when the CDR3 lacked stop codons and remained in frame with V and J, and all other rearrangements were classified as non-productive. Following IMGT convention, CDR3 was defined as the stretch from the second conserved V-encoded cysteine to the conserved J-encoded phenylalanine. The earlier analysis of about 590 of the donors excluded sequences that lacked an unambiguous match to a single V gene segment. In an earlier analysis of a few hundred of the donors, a V segment was called functional when productive rearrangements were above 56.7%, and segregating when the standard deviation between donors exceeded 5%. To diagnose cytomegalovirus status from the catalog of TCR beta chain sequences, a statistical classification framework was built. A later analysis assigned V and J genes by comparing TCR nucleotide sequences with IMGT/GENE-DB human TR gene sequences. A later analysis assigned CDR3 sequences and most-parsimonious VDJ recombination scenarios with the TCRdist pipeline. In a later analysis, each TCR beta chain was defined by its CDR3 amino acid sequence together with its V-gene family, and reads lacking a unique V-gene family were excluded. In a later analysis, fewer than 600 highly shared, low-generation-probability nucleotide sequences were removed to address suspected cross-contamination and a sequencing artifact. In a later analysis, a clonal expansion index was calculated for each public chain from normalized within-repertoire ranks of inferred template counts. Generation probabilities in a later analysis came from a VDJ recombination model fitted to out-of-frame rearrangements, and those results were checked against IGoR. A later analysis scored TCR-TCR, TCR-HLA and TCR-CMV co-occurrence with hypergeometric tests, applying a repertoire-size bias correction to TCR pairs. To estimate false discovery rates, a later analysis permuted the HLA or CMV assignments 20 times. In a later analysis, co-occurring TCRs were grouped with DBSCAN, and TCRdist sequence similarity was added when clustering was performed within HLA-allele-positive subsets. Repertoires with fewer than 30,000 or more than 120,000 public chains were left out of co-occurrence clustering, as were five repertoires with anomalous nucleotide sharing. Here the immuneACCESS table is served through TCRdb, limited to in-frame sequences with V and J called. Missing clones are a known gap in these copies; in checked studies unresolved V genes cover under half, and the rest lacks a known reason. From that table come the V and J calls and clone size; the DNA was used to work out D and trimming. The sample table records about 91,000 clones; approximately 89% of these occur just once. In total, the top ten clones hold about a tenth of the sample.

In total, just over 650 healthy bone marrow donors made up the cohort. At the time of sampling, every cohort member was nominally healthy, though immune exposures that went unrecorded were likely present. The donor tested CMV seropositive and was one of the 289 seropositive cohort members. Every donor gave a peripheral blood sample, and the peripheral blood mononuclear cells from that sample were used for TCR beta sequencing. Genomic DNA was extracted from the blood cell samples with the Qiagen DNeasy Blood Extraction Kit. Notes on this clone: What antigen it recognizes has not been identified. No much larger clone is present one base from it, and per-base qualities are unavailable.

This clonotype originated in a man aged 25-45 years in good health and CMV-seropositive. The sequencing input was PBMCs.

CDR3 protein: CAWSLRTSGRWELFF. The nucleotide sequence reads TGTGCCTGGAGTCTCCGGACTAGCGGGAGGTGGGAGCTGTTTTTT. The chain is encoded by TRBV30 joined to TRBJ2-2; the central 14 bases match TRBD2. V trim: 2 bases; J trim: 9 bases; unmatched bases: 5. The germline V gene (reference sequence) supplies CDR1 GTSNPN and CDR2 SVGIG. The CDR3 starts with the cysteine, ends with the phenylalanine, and has 15 residues. Only CDR3 DNA is held: 45 bases, read in frame from base 1. Supplemented by the reference TRBV30 and TRBJ2-2 proteins around the CDR3, the complete variable domain is SQTIHQWPATLVQPVGSPLSLECTVEGTSNPNLYWYRQAAGRGLQLLFYSVGIGQISSEVPQNLSASRPQDRQFILSSKKLLLSDSGFYLCAWSLRTSGRWELFFGEGSRLTVL.